Sequencing of this TCR beta chain was carried out in a study of spatial heterogeneity in lung cancer. Study as a whole: The count of detected beta-chain sequences consistently exceeded that of alpha-chain sequences.

This clonotype was picked up a small number of times. Its antigen is undetermined. The size of this beta chain means little, since it is a stray read in a library made for alpha chains. V shed 6 bases and J 0 bases; nucleotides not matched to a gene: 5. The CDR3 runs 16 residues. Time point meaning: sample taken at primary tumor resection. The donors comprised about 70 untreated early-stage non-small cell lung cancer patients. Unsorted tumor, nontumor lung tissue or cryopreserved PBMC supplied the whole RNA. Broader study findings: Expanded intratumoral alpha and beta TCR counts tracked tumor mutation counts.

All TCR cDNA molecules were individually tagged with a unique molecular identifier. TCRdb re-analysed the 5' RACE reads in MiXCR, keeping a single row per CDR3 protein. The sample holds 7,500 to 10,000 distinct CDR3 sequences; roughly an eighth are singletons and the top ten take 14%. The sequences come from lung tumor tissue, collected at surgery. The sequence came from a male donor with early-stage non-small cell lung cancer. The rearrangement links TRBV12-3 or TRBV12-4 to TRBJ2-2; 9 bases match TRBD1. The CDR3 nucleotides are TGTGCCAGCAGGCCTGGGGACAGGGCGAACACCGGGGAGCTGTTTTTT. Its translation is CASRPGDRANTGELFF.